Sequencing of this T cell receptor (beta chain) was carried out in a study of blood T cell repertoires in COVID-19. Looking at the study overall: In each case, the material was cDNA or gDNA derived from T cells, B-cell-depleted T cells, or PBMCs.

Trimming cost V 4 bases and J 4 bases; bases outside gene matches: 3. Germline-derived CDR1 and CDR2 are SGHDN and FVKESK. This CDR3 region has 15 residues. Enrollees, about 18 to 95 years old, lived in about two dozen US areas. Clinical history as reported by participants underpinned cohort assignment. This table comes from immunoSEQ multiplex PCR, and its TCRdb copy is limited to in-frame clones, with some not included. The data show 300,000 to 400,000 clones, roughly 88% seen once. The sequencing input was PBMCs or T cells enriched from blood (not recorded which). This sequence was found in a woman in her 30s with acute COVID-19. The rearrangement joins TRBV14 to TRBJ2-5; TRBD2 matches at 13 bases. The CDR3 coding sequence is TGTGCCAGCAGCCGACTAGCGGGGGGCAGAGAGACCCAGTACTTC. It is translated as CASSRLAGGRETQYF.